This paragraph reports one T cell receptor beta chain. No antigen is known for it. Per-base qualities were not stored, and no clone one base away is much larger. Collaborating institutions collected whole blood in K2EDTA tubes following their own protocols. Collaborator samples were shipped for TCRbeta analysis as frozen whole blood, isolated PBMCs, or DNA extracted from either sample type. These data are taken from a study of blood T cell repertoires in COVID-19 (dated by TCRdb to about 2020). Looking at the study overall: The collaborator samples originated in the United States, Italy and Spain and spanned the acute and convalescent phases of COVID-19. The repertoires were made available in a free public database intended to serve as a resource for research on the immune response to SARS-CoV-2. Samples were obtained from the ongoing ImmuneRACE study (first 160 participants) and from approximately 1,200 subjects provided by 6 global collaborators. The material from the prospective study consisted of cDNA or gDNA derived from T cells, B-cell-depleted T cells, or PBMCs. Deeply sampled blood TCRbeta repertoires from subjects exposed to, actively infected with, or recovered from COVID-19 were included in the dataset. A de-identified subject ID, COVID-19 status, age in years and sex were almost always included in the sample metadata. Where available, HLA class I and class II types were taken from metadata supplied by the sample provider and were not determined by assay-based typing.

V is pruned by 5 bases and J by 6 bases, leaving 9 bases of the junction without a gene match. The germline V gene provides CDR1 SGHTA and CDR2 FQGTGA. Measured from the cysteine to the phenylalanine, the CDR3 is 16 residues long. Only the CDR3 DNA stays, 48 bases, in frame from base 1. The immunoSEQ Assay, a bias-controlled multiplex PCR, was used to amplify TCRbeta CDR3 regions from genomic DNA. On the study's bioinformatics: Nucleated cell counts per sample were estimated from amplification of reference gene primers within the assay. Sequence reads were collapsed and filtered to measure the absolute abundance of every unique TCRbeta CDR3 rearrangement. For each sample, productive Simpson clonality was calculated as the square root of Simpson's diversity index across productive rearrangements. Here the immuneACCESS table is served through TCRdb, limited to in-frame sequences with V and J called. Missing clones are a known gap in these copies; in checked studies unresolved V genes cover under half, and the rest lacks a known reason. That table furnishes V, J and clone size, whereas the DNA furnished D and trimming. Here the sample has about 150,000 clones; roughly 82% occur a single time. The biggest ten clones account for 9.8% of the sample.

General conclusions and limits of the study: How much clinical and demographic metadata was included differed by source and by participant, and the metadata was provided uncurated.

Here the chain combines TRBV7-3 and TRBJ2-2; the junction holds 10 bases that match TRBD1. The sequencing input was peripheral blood. The source is a woman between 50 and 59 years old with acute or convalescent COVID-19. The DNA sequence is TGTGCCAGCAGCCCGCCGGGACAGGGGTTAGCCGGGGAGCTGTTTTTT. The resulting protein is CASSPPGQGLAGELFF.